These 3 T cell receptor beta chains came from one sample sequenced in a study of T cells after yellow fever vaccination. From the 5' RACE reads, TCRdb called clonotypes with MiXCR, one entry per CDR3 protein. The sample has 300,000 to 450,000 distinct CDR3 sequences, around 6.5% seen once. Sequenced material: PBMCs, taken 5 days after the yellow fever booster vaccination. All receptors derive from a man aged 25-40 years who received the YFV17D yellow fever vaccine.

In its sample, this clonotype was seen a few times. V usage is TRBV20-1 and J usage is TRBJ2-3; 11 bases agree with TRBD2. This CDR3 is 17 amino acids long. Germline CDR1 reads DFQATT; CDR2 reads SNEGSKA (reference sequence). V trimming: 3 bases; J trimming: 0 bases; junction bases outside the gene matches: 8. The DNA for the CDR3 is TGCAGTGCTAGCATAGCGGGGGGGGATTCTAGCACAGATACGCAGTATTTT. Its translation: CSASIAGGDSSTDTQYF.

This clonotype was counted ten times or more. The CDR3 protein is CASSIRRGTIEQFF. CDR3 coding DNA: TGTGCCAGCAGCATCAGGAGAGGAACGATAGAGCAGTTCTTC. The chain joins TRBV7-2 to TRBJ2-1; D unclear. Trimming removed 5 bases at V and 10 bases at J, with 18 bases between. The CDR3 has 14 residues. Germline V gives CDR1 SGHTA, CDR2 FQGNSA.

This clonotype was observed a few times. This chain joins TRBV20-1 and TRBJ2-1; TRBD2 agrees at 7 bases. The CDR3 runs to 12 residues. Trimming removed 5 bases from V and 6 bases from J; junction bases left unmatched: 4. Germline V gives CDR1 DFQATT, CDR2 SNEGSKA (reference sequence). The CDR3 protein is CSASPSGNEQFF. The CDR3 DNA is TGCAGTGCTTCTCCTAGCGGCAATGAGCAGTTCTTC.